A selection of T cell receptor beta chains follows, all from one sample in a study of Ad26.COV2.S vaccination and SARS-CoV-2 variants. Profiling relied on immunoSEQ multiplex PCR, and the TCRdb table lists in-frame clones only, not all of them. The profile shows fewer than 400,000 clones, about nine tenths of them singletons. The sequenced sample was peripheral blood, obtained in a trial of Ad26.COV2.S vaccine versus placebo. These receptors were collected from a person aged 18-60 years who received the Ad26.COV2.S COVID-19 vaccine or a placebo. CDR3s include the opening cysteine and the closing phenylalanine or tryptophan. A D gene is named only where the DNA matches it firmly.

d_gene | j_gene | v_gene | CDR3aa | CDR3nt
TRBD1 | TRBJ1-2 | TRBV12-3/TRBV12-4 | CASSRGQGAGYTF | TGTGCCAGCAGCCGGGGACAGGGCGCAGGCTACACCTTC
NA | TRBJ2-1 | TRBV18 | CASSEDIYDEQFF | TGTGCCAGCTCAGAGGACATTTATGATGAGCAGTTCTTC
TRBD1 | TRBJ1-5 | TRBV7-2 | CASSWGQGRNQPQHF | TGTGCCAGCAGCTGGGGACAGGGACGGAATCAGCCCCAGCATTTT
NA | TRBJ2-3 | TRBV5-6 | CASSLLGGVMDTQYF | TGTGCCAGCAGCTTGTTAGGGGGGGTGATGGATACGCAGTATTTT
TRBD1 | TRBJ2-3 | TRBV7-2 | CASSSQTGGSTDTQYF | TGTGCCAGCAGTTCTCAAACAGGGGGGAGCACAGATACGCAGTATTTT
NA | TRBJ2-2 | TRBV7-9 | CASSTITGELFF | TGTGCCAGCAGCACGATTACCGGGGAGCTGTTTTTT
TRBD2 | TRBJ2-1 | TRBV5-6 | CASSARGWREGQGEQFF | TGTGCCAGCAGCGCCCGAGGGTGGCGGGAGGGCCAGGGTGAGCAGTTCTTC
TRBD1 | TRBJ1-1 | TRBV6-2/TRBV6-3 | CASSYTTGGQGVMNTEAFF | TGTGCCAGCAGTTACACGACCGGGGGACAGGGGGTCATGAACACTGAAGCTTTCTTT
TRBD1 | TRBJ1-1 | TRBV5-4 | CASSLGQGPRAAEAFF | TGTGCCAGCAGCCTGGGACAGGGGCCTCGCGCGGCTGAAGCTTTCTTT
NA | TRBJ2-1 | TRBV7-2 | CASSLAGGTPRNEQFF | TGTGCCAGCAGCTTAGCGGGGGGCACCCCCCGGAATGAGCAGTTCTTC
TRBD1 | TRBJ1-2 | TRBV29-1 | CSADRQGDYGYTF | TGCAGCGCCGACCGACAGGGGGACTATGGCTACACCTTC
TRBD1 | TRBJ2-7 | TRBV5-1 | CASSFNRGWEQYF | TGCGCCAGCAGCTTTAACAGGGGTTGGGAGCAGTACTTC
TRBD1 | TRBJ1-2 | TRBV12-5 | CASGLGQGDGYTF | TGTGCTAGTGGTTTGGGACAGGGCGATGGCTACACCTTC
TRBD1 | TRBJ2-7 | TRBV4-1 | CASSNVLRDRVSEQYF | TGCGCCAGCAGCAATGTACTCCGGGACAGGGTAAGCGAGCAGTACTTC
TRBD1 | TRBJ1-1 | TRBV19 | CASSTGTGGNTEAFF | TGTGCCAGTAGTACCGGGACAGGGGGGAACACTGAAGCTTTCTTT
TRBD1 | TRBJ1-1 | TRBV30 | CAWKEGGTGDKPNTEAFF | TGTGCCTGGAAGGAAGGCGGGACAGGGGATAAACCGAACACTGAAGCTTTCTTT
NA | TRBJ1-6 | TRBV2 | CASSVRNGDNSPLHF | TGTGCCAGCAGTGTACGGAACGGGGATAATTCACCCCTCCACTTT
NA | TRBJ1-1 | TRBV19 | CASNPSGPWNTEAFF | TGTGCCAGTAATCCGAGTGGACCTTGGAACACTGAAGCTTTCTTT
NA | TRBJ1-2 | TRBV5-4 | CASSLAGAQGYGYTF | TGTGCCAGCAGCTTAGCAGGGGCGCAGGGCTATGGCTACACCTTC
NA | TRBJ1-4 | TRBV4-1 | CASSQERSLNEKLFF | TGCGCCAGCAGCCAAGAGCGAAGTCTTAATGAAAAACTGTTTTTT
TRBD1 | TRBJ1-2 | TRBV7-9 | CASSLAGQGNGYTF | TGTGCCAGCAGCTTAGCGGGACAGGGTAATGGCTACACCTTC
NA | TRBJ2-5 | TRBV4-1 | CASSPEDSEEETQYF | TGCGCCAGCAGTCCCGAGGATAGCGAGGAAGAGACCCAGTACTTC